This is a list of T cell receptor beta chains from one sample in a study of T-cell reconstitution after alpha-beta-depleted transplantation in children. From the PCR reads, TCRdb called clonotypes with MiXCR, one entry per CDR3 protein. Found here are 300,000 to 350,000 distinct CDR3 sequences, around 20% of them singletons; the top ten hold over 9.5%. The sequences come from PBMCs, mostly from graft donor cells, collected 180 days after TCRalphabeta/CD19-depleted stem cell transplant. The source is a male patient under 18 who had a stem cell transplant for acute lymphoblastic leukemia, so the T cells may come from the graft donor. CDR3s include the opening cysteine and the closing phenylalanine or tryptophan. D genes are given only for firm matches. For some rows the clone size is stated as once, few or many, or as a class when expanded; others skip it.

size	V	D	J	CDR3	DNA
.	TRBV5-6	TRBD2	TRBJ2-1	CASSLPGTSGRNIEQFF	TGTGCCAGCAGCTTGCCCGGGACTAGCGGGAGGAACATTGAGCAGTTCTTC
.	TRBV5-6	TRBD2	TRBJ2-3	CASSSGLSGGAYF	TGTGCCAGCAGCTCGGGACTATCGGGGGGAGCGTATTTT
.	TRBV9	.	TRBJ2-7	CASSVVGSSLEEQYF	TGTGCCAGCAGCGTAGTTGGGTCGTCTTTGGAGGAGCAGTACTTC
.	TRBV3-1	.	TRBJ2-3	CASSQDWGARTDTQYF	TGTGCCAGCAGCCAAGATTGGGGGGCCAGGACAGATACGCAGTATTTT
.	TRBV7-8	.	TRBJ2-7	CASSLISGPGPYEQYF	TGTGCCAGCAGCTTAATATCGGGTCCAGGTCCCTACGAGCAGTACTTC
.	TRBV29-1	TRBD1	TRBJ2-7	CSVETGVGYEQYF	TGCAGCGTCGAAACAGGGGTAGGGTACGAGCAGTACTTC
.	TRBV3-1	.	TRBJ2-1	CASSRQIGKQFF	TGTGCCAGCAGCCGGCAAATTGGGAAGCAGTTCTTC
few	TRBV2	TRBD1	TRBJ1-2	CASSVRDRDYGYTF	TGTGCCAGCAGTGTGCGGGACAGGGATTATGGCTACACCTTC
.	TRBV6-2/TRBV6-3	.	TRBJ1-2	CASSSWTDYGYTF	TGTGCCAGCAGTTCCTGGACAGACTATGGCTACACCTTC
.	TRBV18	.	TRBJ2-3	CASSLFKRSTDTQYF	TGTGCCAGCTCACTTTTCAAGCGGTCTACAGATACGCAGTATTTT
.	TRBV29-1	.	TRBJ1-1	CSAVFSPDVRGAFF	TGCAGCGCTGTTTTCAGCCCCGACGTTAGAGGAGCTTTCTTT
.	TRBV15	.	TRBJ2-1	CATSGEAGPYNEQFF	TGTGCCACCAGCGGGGAAGCGGGTCCCTACAATGAGCAGTTCTTC
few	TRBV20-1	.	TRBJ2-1	CSARDRLKGWRNEQFF	TGCAGTGCTAGAGATCGATTAAAGGGGTGGAGAAATGAGCAGTTCTTC
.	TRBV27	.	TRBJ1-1	CASSWGGGLHTEAFF	TGTGCCAGCAGCTGGGGGGGCGGCCTGCACACTGAAGCTTTCTTT
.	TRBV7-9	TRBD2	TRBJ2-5	CASSSGLAEETQYF	TGTGCCAGCAGCTCGGGACTAGCGGAAGAGACCCAGTACTTC
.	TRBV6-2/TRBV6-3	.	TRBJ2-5	CASSWGQAHQETQYF	TGTGCCAGCAGTTGGGGGCAGGCCCACCAAGAGACCCAGTACTTC
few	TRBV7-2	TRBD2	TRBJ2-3	CASSPRLAPDTQYF	TGTGCCAGCAGCCCCAGACTAGCGCCAGATACGCAGTATTTT
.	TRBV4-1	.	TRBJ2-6	CASSLPLGATGANVLTF	TGCGCCAGCAGCCTACCTCTAGGTGCTACTGGGGCCAACGTCCTGACTTTC
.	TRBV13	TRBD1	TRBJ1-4	CASSPTTGGRSNEKLFF	TGTGCCAGCAGCCCAACTACAGGGGGACGGTCGAATGAAAAACTGTTTTTT
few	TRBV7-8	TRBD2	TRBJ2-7	CASSLIGGTSGLYEQYF	TGTGCCAGCAGCTTAATCGGCGGGACTAGCGGCCTCTACGAGCAGTACTTC
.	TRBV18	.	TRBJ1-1	CASSPNYRNTEAFF	TGTGCCAGCTCACCAAACTATAGAAACACTGAAGCTTTCTTT
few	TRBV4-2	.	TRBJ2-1	CASSQDLWWEHYNEQFF	TGTGCCAGCAGCCAAGACCTATGGTGGGAGCACTACAATGAGCAGTTCTTC
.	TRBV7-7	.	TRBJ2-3	CASSSPVRGDTQYF	TGTGCCAGCAGCTCGCCGGTCAGGGGAGATACGCAGTATTTT
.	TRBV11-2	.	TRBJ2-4	CASRGAEYIQYF	TGTGCCAGCAGGGGAGCCGAATACATTCAGTACTTC
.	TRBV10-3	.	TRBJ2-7	CAITDGRPPYEQYF	TGTGCCATCACCGACGGGCGGCCACCCTACGAGCAGTACTTC
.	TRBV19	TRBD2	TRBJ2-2	CAGRTSRGELFF	TGTGCCGGACGGACTAGCCGGGGGGAGCTGTTTTTT
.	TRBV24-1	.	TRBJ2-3	CATSHLYTDTQYF	TGTGCCACCAGTCATCTTTACACAGATACGCAGTATTTT
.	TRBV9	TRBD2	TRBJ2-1	CASSAGGSSYNEQFF	TGTGCCAGCAGCGCGGGGGGGAGCTCCTACAATGAGCAGTTCTTC
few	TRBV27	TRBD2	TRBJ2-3	CASSLLAGVYTQYF	TGTGCCAGCAGTTTATTAGCGGGAGTCTATACGCAGTATTTT
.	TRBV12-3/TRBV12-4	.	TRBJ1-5	CASSLRRSRNQPQHF	TGTGCCAGCAGTTTAAGGCGGTCACGGAATCAGCCCCAGCATTTT
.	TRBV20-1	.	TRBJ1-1	CSARDRVSVGFF	TGCAGTGCTAGAGATAGGGTGTCCGTGGGGTTCTTT
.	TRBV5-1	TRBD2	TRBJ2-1	CASSLERRESNEQFF	TGCGCCAGCAGCTTGGAAAGGCGGGAGAGCAATGAGCAGTTCTTC
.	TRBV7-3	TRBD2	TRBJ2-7	CASSKWEGHYEQYF	TGTGCCAGCAGCAAATGGGAGGGCCATTACGAGCAGTACTTC
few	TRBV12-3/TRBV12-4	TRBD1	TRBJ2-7	CASSLELGQGLYEQYF	TGTGCCAGCAGTTTAGAGTTGGGACAGGGACTTTACGAGCAGTACTTC
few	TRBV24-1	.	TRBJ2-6	CATSAGGSGANVLTF	TGTGCCACCAGTGCTGGGGGATCTGGGGCCAACGTCCTGACTTTC
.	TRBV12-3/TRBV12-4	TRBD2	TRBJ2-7	CASSPFSGSTGEQYF	TGTGCCAGCAGCCCTTTTAGCGGGAGCACGGGCGAGCAGTACTTC
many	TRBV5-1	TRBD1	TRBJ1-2	CATSSGDRGRGYTF	TGCGCCACCTCCTCGGGGGACAGGGGAAGAGGCTACACCTTC
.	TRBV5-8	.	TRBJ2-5	CASSPWEGADQETQYF	TGTGCCAGCAGCCCGTGGGAGGGGGCTGACCAAGAGACCCAGTACTTC
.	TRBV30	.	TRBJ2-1	CAWNRQVSYNEQFF	TGTGCCTGGAACCGACAGGTCTCCTACAATGAGCAGTTCTTC
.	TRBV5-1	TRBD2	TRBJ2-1	CASSLLAGGSNEQFF	TGCGCCAGCAGCTTGTTGGCGGGAGGGTCCAATGAGCAGTTCTTC
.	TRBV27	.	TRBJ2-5	CASGALEETQYF	TGTGCCAGCGGCGCGCTGGAAGAGACCCAGTACTTC